What follows are 15 T cell receptor beta chains derived from one specimen sequenced in a study of blood T cells in healthy people across ages. Primed by a sample-barcoded 5' primer and a J-beta primer mix, a second PCR proceeded for 7 to 11 cycles. Via MiXCR, TCRdb re-called the 5' RACE reads, giving one row per CDR3 protein. The sample shows 600,000 or so distinct CDR3 sequences, approximately 30% of them seen only once. Source material: blood. The source of these receptors is a woman older than 75 in good health.

This chain connects TRBV2 to TRBJ2-1; D is ambiguous. The tail of the sequence fits TRBJ2-7 better, so the J call may be wrong. The length of the CDR3 is 13 residues. Germline CDR1 reads SNHLY; CDR2 reads FYNNEI. CDR3 residues: CASSVSSYNEQYF. The CDR3 DNA is TGTGCCAGCAGTGTGAGCTCCTACAATGAGCAGTACTTC.

This clonotype was seen a handful of times. This chain connects TRBV6-2 or TRBV6-3 to TRBJ1-5, with no clear D. CDR3 length equals 15 residues. Germline-derived CDR1 and CDR2 are MNHEY and SVGEGT. Trimming left V 6 bases short and J 0 bases short, with 12 bases between. CDR3 nucleotide sequence: TGTGCCAGCAGCCGTGGACGGGTTAGCAATCAGCCCCAGCATTTT. Its protein product is CASSRGRVSNQPQHF.

This chain connects TRBV20-1 to TRBJ1-1; D gene unclear. Germline loops: CDR1 DFQATT, CDR2 SNEGSKA (reference sequence). This CDR3 has 14 residues. V was cut by 2 bases and J by 8 bases, with 18 bases left in between. CDR3 nucleotides: TGCAGTGCTAGAAATGGCATGGTACTACAGGAAGCTTTCTTT. As protein: CSARNGMVLQEAFF.

This chain connects TRBV6-2 or TRBV6-3 to TRBJ1-1; no clear D. The length of the CDR3 is 15 residues. V dropped 5 bases and J dropped 2 bases, with 15 bases sitting between them. Germline V gene sequence: CDR1 MNHEY, CDR2 SVGEGT. In DNA form, the CDR3 reads TGTGCCAGCAGTACCCCTGGCGCAGGAAACACTGAAGCTTTCTTT. This codes for CASSTPGAGNTEAFF.

This clonotype was picked up a small number of times. DNA of the CDR3: TGCAGTGCTAGTCTGAGTCAGGGTAATCAGCCCCAGCATTTT. It specifies CSASLSQGNQPQHF. This chain joins TRBV20-1 and TRBJ1-5; TRBD1 might be the D (5 bases). The V gene's germline CDR1 is DFQATT and CDR2 SNEGSKA (reference sequence). The CDR3 spans 14 residues. The germline V and J ends were trimmed by 3 bases and 4 bases, with 13 bases remaining between them.

This clonotype was counted ten times or more. V gene TRBV28 combines with J gene TRBJ1-2; D perhaps matches TRBD1 (6 bases). The CDR3 extends over 15 amino acids. CDR1 and CDR2 (germline): MDHEN, SYDVKM. Deletions cut 1 base from V and 5 bases from J, with 14 bases between. This CDR3 reads CASSLLRGARYGYTF. The CDR3 DNA follows: TGTGCCAGCAGTTTATTGCGGGGGGCGCGGTATGGCTACACCTTC.

Of note for this clonotype: At one boundary the junction diverges from the germline segment, which might be a read error. This sequence joins TRBV27 and TRBJ1-1; tentative D call: TRBD1 (6 bases). CDR1 is MNHEY and CDR2 is SMNVEV in the germline V gene (reference sequence). This CDR3 contains 15 residues. This chain's CDR3 is CASSLSGQWNTEASF. The CDR3 DNA sequence: TGTGCCAGCAGTTTATCAGGACAGTGGAACACTGAAGCTTCCTTT.

This clonotype was recorded many times. This sequence joins TRBV7-2 and TRBJ2-4, with 8 bases that match TRBD1. The junction had 11 bases not matched to a gene; V was cut back by 5 bases and J by 2 bases. The CDR3 spans 17 residues. The germline CDR1 and CDR2 sequences are SGHTA and FQGNSA. For the CDR3, the DNA is TGTGCCAGCAGCGCCGGACAGGGATTGGGGCCCAAAAACATTCAGTACTTC. This gives the protein CASSAGQGLGPKNIQYF.

This clonotype was seen more than once but under ten times. The DNA of the CDR3 is TGTGCCAGCAGCTTAACCGACAAGAACACCGGGGAGCTGTTTTTT. Translated, it gives CASSLTDKNTGELFF. The rearrangement uses TRBV7-3 and TRBJ2-2, with unresolved D. Trimming cost V 0 bases and J 1 base, with 6 bases left between them. The CDR3 consists of 15 residues. Germline-derived CDR1 and CDR2 are SGHTA and FQGTGA.

In DNA form, the CDR3 reads TGTGCCAGCTCACACGGAGGGCGGGGAGGGAGCAATCAGCCCCAGCATTTT. It codes for CASSHGGRGGSNQPQHF. The V gene is TRBV18, the J gene TRBJ1-5, with no clear D. Trimming pared 4 bases from V and 1 base from J, leaving 17 bases between. Germline V gives CDR1 KGHSH, CDR2 LQKENI. The CDR3 spans 17 residues.

Of note for this clonotype: A much more abundant neighbour one base away suggests this may be a read error. The V and J genes are TRBV7-6 and TRBJ1-5, with D possibly being TRBD1 (5 bases). The V end was cut by 1 base, the J end by 6 bases, with 13 bases between. Germline-derived CDR1 and CDR2 are SGHVS and FNYEAQ. The CDR3 totals 15 residues. The CDR3 protein is CASSLGGDGGQPQHF. CDR3 sequence (DNA): TGTGCCAGCAGCTTAGGAGGGGACGGTGGTCAGCCCCAGCATTTT. The variable domain in full, with the rest retrieved from reference TRBV7-6 and TRBJ1-5, is GAGVSQSPRYKVTKRGQDVALRCDPISGHVSLYWYRQALGQGPEFLTYFNYEAQQDKSGLPNDRFSAERPEGSISTLTIQRTEQRDSAMYRCASSLGGDGGQPQHFGDGTRLSIL.

This clonotype has ten or more counts. The chain combines TRBV15 with TRBJ2-1; 9 positions match TRBD1. The CDR3 has 14 residues. Germline lookup yields CDR1 LNHNV and CDR2 YYDKDF (reference sequence). After removal of 4 bases from V and 9 bases from J, the junction contained 7 bases not matched to a gene. The CDR3 loop is CATSTYRGRGEQFF. The CDR3, as DNA: TGTGCCACCAGCACGTACAGGGGGCGAGGTGAGCAGTTCTTC.

This clonotype was found many times. The chain carries TRBV6-2 or TRBV6-3 and TRBJ2-7; D possibly corresponds to TRBD1 (6 bases). With 2 bases removed from V and 0 bases from J, the gap between germline ends came to 17 bases. The CDR3 runs to 17 residues. The germline V gene encodes CDR1 MNHEY and CDR2 SVGEGT. The CDR3 spells CASSYPSGGETSYEQYF. In nucleotides, the CDR3 is TGTGCCAGCAGTTACCCTTCTGGGGGCGAAACCTCCTACGAGCAGTACTTC.

The chain carries TRBV2 and TRBJ1-1; 11 bases fit TRBD1. This CDR3 is 20 amino acids long. After removal of 0 bases from V and 1 base from J, the junction contained 13 bases not matched to a gene. Germline CDR1 is SNHLY and CDR2 is FYNNEI. The DNA for the CDR3 is TGTGCCAGCAGTGAAGCCATCATCGCCGGGACAGGGGGGCCGAACACTGAAGCTTTCTTT. This translates into CASSEAIIAGTGGPNTEAFF.

V gene TRBV7-9 combines with J gene TRBJ2-2; D is perhaps TRBD1 (6 bases). The CDR3 is 15 residues long. Germline CDR1 and CDR2: SEHNR and FQNEAQ (reference sequence). V was cut by 6 bases and J by 6 bases, with 17 bases left in between. This CDR3 is CASSFPRGMPGELFF. The CDR3 bases are TGTGCCAGCAGTTTTCCTAGGGGGATGCCCGGGGAGCTGTTTTTT.